These 5 T cell receptor beta chains were sequenced from one sample in a study of blood T cell repertoires in COVID-19. Method: immunoSEQ multiplex PCR; TCRdb's copy keeps in-frame clones and lacks some. The sample includes around 330,000 clones, 85% of them seen just once. Material: PBMCs or T cells enriched from blood (not recorded which). All receptors come from a woman in her twenties or thirties who had been exposed to COVID-19.

The rearrangement joins TRBV11-2 to TRBJ2-1; TRBD2 matches 10 bases. The CDR3 runs to 15 residues. V shed 2 bases and J 4 bases; nucleotides not matched to a gene: 2. The V gene's germline CDR1 is SGHAT and CDR2 FQNNGV. This CDR3 is CASSLQREGYNEQFF. The CDR3 region has the DNA TGTGCCAGCAGCTTACAGCGGGAGGGGTACAATGAGCAGTTCTTC.

This clone was observed a single time. The CDR3 sequence: CASSVAPAGQPYGYTF. In DNA, the CDR3 is TGTGCCAGCAGCGTAGCCCCCGCAGGTCAACCATATGGCTACACCTTC. This chain links TRBV9 with TRBJ1-2; D uncertain. Trimming left V 0 bases short and J 5 bases short, with 17 bases between. CDR3 length equals 16 residues. Germline CDR1 and CDR2: SGDLS and YYNGEE.

This clone was observed a few times. The chain is built from TRBV9 and TRBJ1-5; D gene uncertain. This CDR3 contains 14 residues. Trimming pared 3 bases from V and 0 bases from J, leaving 7 bases between. The germline gives CDR1 SGDLS, CDR2 YYNGEE. Here the CDR3 DNA reads TGTGCCAGCAGCGCACAGCCTAGCAATCAGCCCCAGCATTTT. It is translated as CASSAQPSNQPQHF.

The V gene is TRBV11-1, the J gene TRBJ2-1; 7 nucleotides agree with TRBD2. V was pared by 0 bases and J by 6 bases, with 5 bases of the junction left unmatched. This CDR3 is 15 amino acids long. Germline V gives CDR1 SGHAT, CDR2 FQDESV (reference sequence). The CDR3 sequence is CASSLAGGPVNEQFF. In DNA, the CDR3 is TGTGCCAGCAGCTTAGCGGGAGGGCCGGTCAATGAGCAGTTCTTC.

V usage is TRBV6-5 and J usage is TRBJ2-2; D call uncertain. This CDR3 comprises 15 residues. Trimming removed 7 bases at V and 5 bases at J, with 17 bases between. Germline CDR1 reads MNHEY; CDR2 reads SVGAGI. In nucleotides, the CDR3 is TGTGCCAGCAATAATGTCCCCGAGAGTACCGGGGAGCTGTTTTTT. Amino acid sequence: CASNNVPESTGELFF.